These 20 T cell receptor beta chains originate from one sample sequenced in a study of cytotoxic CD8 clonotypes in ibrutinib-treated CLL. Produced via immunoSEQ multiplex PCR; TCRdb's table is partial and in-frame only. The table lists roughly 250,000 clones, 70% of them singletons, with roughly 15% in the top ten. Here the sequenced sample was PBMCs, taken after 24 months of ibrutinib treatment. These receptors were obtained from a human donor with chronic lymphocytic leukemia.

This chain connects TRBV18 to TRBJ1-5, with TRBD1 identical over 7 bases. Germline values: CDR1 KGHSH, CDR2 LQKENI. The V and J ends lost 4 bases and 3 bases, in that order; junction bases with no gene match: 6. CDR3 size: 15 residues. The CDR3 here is CASSQADRVNQPQHF. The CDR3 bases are TGTGCCAGCTCACAAGCCGACAGGGTCAATCAGCCCCAGCATTTT.

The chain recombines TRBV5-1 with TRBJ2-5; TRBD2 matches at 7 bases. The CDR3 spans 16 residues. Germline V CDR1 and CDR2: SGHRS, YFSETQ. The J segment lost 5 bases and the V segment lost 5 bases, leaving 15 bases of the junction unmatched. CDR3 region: CASRETSSQVDETQYF. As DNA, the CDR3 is TGCGCCAGCAGGGAGACTAGCAGCCAGGTAGACGAGACCCAGTACTTC.

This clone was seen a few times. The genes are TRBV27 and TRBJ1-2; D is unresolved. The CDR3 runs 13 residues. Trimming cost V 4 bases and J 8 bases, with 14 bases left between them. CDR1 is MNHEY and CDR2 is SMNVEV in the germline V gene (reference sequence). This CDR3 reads CASSSLLGLGYTF. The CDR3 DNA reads TGTGCCAGCAGTTCCCTTCTGGGGTTGGGCTACACCTTC.

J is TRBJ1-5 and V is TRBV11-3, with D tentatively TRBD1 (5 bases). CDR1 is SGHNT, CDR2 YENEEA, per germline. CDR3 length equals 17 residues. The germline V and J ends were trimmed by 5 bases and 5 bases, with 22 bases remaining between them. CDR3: CASSPPGSGAGDQPQHF. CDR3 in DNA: TGTGCCAGCAGCCCCCCAGGGTCCGGGGCGGGCGATCAGCCCCAGCATTTT.

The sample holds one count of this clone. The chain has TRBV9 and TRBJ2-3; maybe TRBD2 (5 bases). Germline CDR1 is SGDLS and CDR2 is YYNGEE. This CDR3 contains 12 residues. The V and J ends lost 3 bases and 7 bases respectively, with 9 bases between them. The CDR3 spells CASSGELYTQYF. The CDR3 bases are TGTGCCAGCAGCGGGGAGCTGTATACGCAGTATTTT. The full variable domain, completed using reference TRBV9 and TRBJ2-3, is DSGVTQTPKHLITATGQRVTLRCSPRSGDLSVYWYQQSLDQGLQFLIQYYNGEERAKGNILERFSAQQFPDLHSELNLSSLELGDSALYFCASSGELYTQYFGPGTRLTVL.

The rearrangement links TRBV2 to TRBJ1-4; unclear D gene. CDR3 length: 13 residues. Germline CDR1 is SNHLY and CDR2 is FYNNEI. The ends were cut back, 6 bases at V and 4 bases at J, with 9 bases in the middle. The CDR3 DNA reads TGTGCCAGCAGGAGGAGCCTTAATGAAAAACTGTTTTTT. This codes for CASRRSLNEKLFF.

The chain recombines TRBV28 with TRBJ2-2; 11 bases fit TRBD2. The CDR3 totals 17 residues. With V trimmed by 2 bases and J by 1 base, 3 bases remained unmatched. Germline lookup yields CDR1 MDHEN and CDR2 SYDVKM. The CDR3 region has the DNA TGTGCCAGCAGTTTAACCGGACTAGCGGGGAACACCGGGGAGCTGTTTTTT. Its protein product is CASSLTGLAGNTGELFF.

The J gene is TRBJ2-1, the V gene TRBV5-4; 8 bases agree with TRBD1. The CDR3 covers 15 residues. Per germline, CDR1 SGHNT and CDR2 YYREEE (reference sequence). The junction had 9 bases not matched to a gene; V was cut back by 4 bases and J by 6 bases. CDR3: CASSPGDRIRNEQFF. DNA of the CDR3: TGTGCCAGCAGCCCGGGGGACAGGATTCGCAATGAGCAGTTCTTC.

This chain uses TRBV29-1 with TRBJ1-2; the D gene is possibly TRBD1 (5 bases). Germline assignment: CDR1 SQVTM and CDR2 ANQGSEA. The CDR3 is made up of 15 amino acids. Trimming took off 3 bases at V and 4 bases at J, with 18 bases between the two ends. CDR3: CSVDTTGLDLYGYTF. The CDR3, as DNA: TGCAGCGTTGATACCACGGGACTGGACCTCTATGGCTACACCTTC.

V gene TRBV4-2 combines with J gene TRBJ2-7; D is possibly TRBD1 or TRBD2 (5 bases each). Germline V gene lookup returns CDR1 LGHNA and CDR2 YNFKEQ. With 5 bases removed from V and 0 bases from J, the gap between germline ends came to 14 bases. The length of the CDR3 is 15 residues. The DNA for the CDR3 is TGTGCCAGCAGCAAGGTGGGGGAGAGCTCCTACGAGCAGTACTTC. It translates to CASSKVGESSYEQYF.

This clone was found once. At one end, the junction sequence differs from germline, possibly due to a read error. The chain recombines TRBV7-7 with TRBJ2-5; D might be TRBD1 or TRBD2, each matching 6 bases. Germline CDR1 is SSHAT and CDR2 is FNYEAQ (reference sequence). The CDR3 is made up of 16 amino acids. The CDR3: CASSLGGGRRIETQYF. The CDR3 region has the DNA TGTGCTAGCAGCTTAGGAGGGGGGCGGAGGATAGAGACCCAGTACTTC.

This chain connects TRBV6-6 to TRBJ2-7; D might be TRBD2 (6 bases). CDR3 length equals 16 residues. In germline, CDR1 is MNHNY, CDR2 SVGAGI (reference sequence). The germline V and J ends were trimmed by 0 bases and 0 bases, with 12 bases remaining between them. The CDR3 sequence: CASSYSGGVSSYEQYF. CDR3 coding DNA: TGTGCCAGCAGTTACTCGGGCGGGGTCAGCTCCTACGAGCAGTACTTC.

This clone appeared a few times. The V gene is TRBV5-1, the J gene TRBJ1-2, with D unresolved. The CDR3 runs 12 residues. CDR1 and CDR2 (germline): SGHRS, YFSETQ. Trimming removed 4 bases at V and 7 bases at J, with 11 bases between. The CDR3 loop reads CASSLEKVGYTF. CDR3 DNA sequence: TGCGCCAGCAGCCTGGAGAAGGTTGGCTACACCTTC.

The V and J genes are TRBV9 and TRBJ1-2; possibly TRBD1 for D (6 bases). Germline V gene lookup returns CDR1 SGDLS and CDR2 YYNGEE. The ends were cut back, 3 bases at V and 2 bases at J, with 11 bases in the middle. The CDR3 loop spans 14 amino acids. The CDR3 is CASSGGASNYGYTF. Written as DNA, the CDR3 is TGTGCCAGCAGCGGGGGGGCCTCAAACTATGGCTACACCTTC. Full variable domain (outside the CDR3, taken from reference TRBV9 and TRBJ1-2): DSGVTQTPKHLITATGQRVTLRCSPRSGDLSVYWYQQSLDQGLQFLIQYYNGEERAKGNILERFSAQQFPDLHSELNLSSLELGDSALYFCASSGGASNYGYTFGSGTRLTVV.

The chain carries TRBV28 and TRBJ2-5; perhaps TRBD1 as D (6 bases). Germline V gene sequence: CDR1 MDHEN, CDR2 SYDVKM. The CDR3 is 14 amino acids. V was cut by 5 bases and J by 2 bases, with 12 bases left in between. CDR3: CASSLDRLQETQYF. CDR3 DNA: TGTGCCAGCAGTCTTGACAGGCTGCAAGAGACCCAGTACTTC. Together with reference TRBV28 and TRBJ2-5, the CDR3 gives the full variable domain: DVKVTQSSRYLVKRTGEKVFLECVQDMDHENMFWYRQDPGLGLRLIYFSYDVKMKEKGDIPEGYSVSREKKERFSLILESASTNQTSMYLCASSLDRLQETQYFGPGTRLLVL.

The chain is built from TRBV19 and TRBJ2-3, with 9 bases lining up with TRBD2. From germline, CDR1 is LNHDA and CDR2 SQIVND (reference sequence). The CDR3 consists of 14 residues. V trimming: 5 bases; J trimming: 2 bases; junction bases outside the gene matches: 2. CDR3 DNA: TGTGCCAGTAGTTGGACTAGCGTCACAGATACGCAGTATTTT. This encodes CASSWTSVTDTQYF.

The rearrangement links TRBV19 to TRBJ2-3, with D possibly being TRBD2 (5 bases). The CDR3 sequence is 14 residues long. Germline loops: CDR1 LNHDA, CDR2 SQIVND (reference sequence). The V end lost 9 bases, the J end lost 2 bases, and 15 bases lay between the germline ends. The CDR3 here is CASGERAVTDTQYF. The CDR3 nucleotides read TGTGCCAGCGGGGAGAGGGCGGTCACAGATACGCAGTATTTT. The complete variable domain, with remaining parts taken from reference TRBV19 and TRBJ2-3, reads DGGITQSPKYLFRKEGQNVTLSCEQNLNHDAMYWYRQDPGQGLRLIYYSQIVNDFQKGDIAEGYSVSREKKESFPLTVTSAQKNPTAFYLCASGERAVTDTQYFGPGTRLTVL.

The CDR3 spells CASSVGQTISGANVLTF. DNA for the CDR3: TGTGCCAGCAGTGTGGGACAGACAATCTCTGGGGCCAACGTCCTGACTTTC. The chain has TRBV2 and TRBJ2-6; 7 bases line up with TRBD1. Germline lookup yields CDR1 SNHLY and CDR2 FYNNEI. The V segment lost 4 bases and the J segment 0 bases; nucleotides outside the gene matches: 6. The CDR3 length is 17 residues.

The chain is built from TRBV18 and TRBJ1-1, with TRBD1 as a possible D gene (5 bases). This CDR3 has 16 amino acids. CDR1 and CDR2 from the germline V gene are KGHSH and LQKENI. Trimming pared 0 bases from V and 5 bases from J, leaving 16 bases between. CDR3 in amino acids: CASSPPWGNVRTEAFF. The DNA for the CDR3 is TGTGCCAGCTCACCACCCTGGGGGAATGTACGGACTGAAGCTTTCTTT. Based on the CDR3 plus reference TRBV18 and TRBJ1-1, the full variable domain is NAGVMQNPRHLVRRRGQEARLRCSPMKGHSHVYWYRQLPEEGLKFMVYLQKENIIDESGMPKERFSAEFPKEGPSILRIQQVVRGDSAAYFCASSPPWGNVRTEAFFGQGTRLTVV.

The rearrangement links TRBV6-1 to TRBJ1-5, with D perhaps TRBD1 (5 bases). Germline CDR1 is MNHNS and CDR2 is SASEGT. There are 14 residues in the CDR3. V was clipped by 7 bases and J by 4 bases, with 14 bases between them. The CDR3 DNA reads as TGTGCCAGCACCAAAGCAGGGAGAAATCAGCCCCAGCATTTT. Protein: CASTKAGRNQPQHF.